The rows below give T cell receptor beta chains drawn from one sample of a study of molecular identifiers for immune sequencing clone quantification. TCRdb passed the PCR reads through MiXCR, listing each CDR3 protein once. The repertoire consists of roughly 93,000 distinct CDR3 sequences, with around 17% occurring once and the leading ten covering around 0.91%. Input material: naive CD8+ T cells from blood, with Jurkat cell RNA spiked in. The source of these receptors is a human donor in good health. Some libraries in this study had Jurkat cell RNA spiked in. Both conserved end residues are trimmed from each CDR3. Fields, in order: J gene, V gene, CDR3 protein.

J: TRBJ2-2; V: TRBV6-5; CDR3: ASSSLAAGELF
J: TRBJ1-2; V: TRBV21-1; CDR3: ASSDRQGTKLNYGYT
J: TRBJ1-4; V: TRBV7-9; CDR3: ASSFVATNEKLF
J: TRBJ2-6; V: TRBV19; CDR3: ASSIATGAGANVLT
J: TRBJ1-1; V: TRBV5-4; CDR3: ASSLDRASLEAF
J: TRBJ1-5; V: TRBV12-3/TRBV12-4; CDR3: ASSSPQVRVNQPQH
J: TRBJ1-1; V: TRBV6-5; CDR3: ASRRGVEAF
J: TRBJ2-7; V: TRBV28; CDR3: ASSLGRYSYEQY
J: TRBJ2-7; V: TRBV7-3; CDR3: ASGLVPPGEQY
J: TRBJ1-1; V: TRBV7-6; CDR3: ASSLTGEFMGTEAF
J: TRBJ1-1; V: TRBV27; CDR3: ASRDQGFFPQTLAEAF
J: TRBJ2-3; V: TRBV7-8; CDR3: ASSLGPTDTQY
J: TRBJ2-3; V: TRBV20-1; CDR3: SVDLTGSLTDTQY
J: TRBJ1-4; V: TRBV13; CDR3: ASSFWAEGGEKLF
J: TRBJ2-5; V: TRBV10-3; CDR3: AISESGTEWETQY
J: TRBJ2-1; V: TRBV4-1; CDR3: ASSPDRYNEQF
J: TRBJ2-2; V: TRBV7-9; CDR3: ASSPPGSGELF
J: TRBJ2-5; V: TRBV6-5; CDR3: ASSYRAGMETQY
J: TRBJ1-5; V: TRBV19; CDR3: ASSMGSRSNQPQH
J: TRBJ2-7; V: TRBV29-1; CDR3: SVEMVGSSYEQY
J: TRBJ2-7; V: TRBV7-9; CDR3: ASSLVGSGGNPYEQY